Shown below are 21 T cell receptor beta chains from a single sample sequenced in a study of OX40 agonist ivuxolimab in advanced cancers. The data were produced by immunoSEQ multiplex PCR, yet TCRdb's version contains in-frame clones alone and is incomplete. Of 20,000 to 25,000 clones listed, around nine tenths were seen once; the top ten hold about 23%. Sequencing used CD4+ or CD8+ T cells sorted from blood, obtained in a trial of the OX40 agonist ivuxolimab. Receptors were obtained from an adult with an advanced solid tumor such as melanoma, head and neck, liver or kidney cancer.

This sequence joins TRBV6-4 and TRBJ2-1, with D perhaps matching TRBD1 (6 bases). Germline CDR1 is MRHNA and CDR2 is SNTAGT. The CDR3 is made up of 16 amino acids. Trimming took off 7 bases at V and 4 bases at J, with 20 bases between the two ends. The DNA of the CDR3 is TGTGCCAGCATCTTGACTTTGGGGGCGTTTTACAATGAGCAGTTCTTC. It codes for CASILTLGAFYNEQFF.

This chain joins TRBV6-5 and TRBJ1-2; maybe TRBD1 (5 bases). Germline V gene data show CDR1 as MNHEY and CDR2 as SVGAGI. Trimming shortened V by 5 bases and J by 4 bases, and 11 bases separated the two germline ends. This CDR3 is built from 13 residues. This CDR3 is CASSPEGAYGYTF. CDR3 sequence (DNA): TGTGCCAGCAGTCCTGAAGGGGCCTATGGCTACACCTTC.

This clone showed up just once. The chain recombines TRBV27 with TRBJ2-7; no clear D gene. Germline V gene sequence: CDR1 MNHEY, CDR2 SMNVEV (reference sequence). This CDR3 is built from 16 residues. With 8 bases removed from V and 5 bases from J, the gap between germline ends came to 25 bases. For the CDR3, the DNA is TGTGCCAGCGCTTCAGTTGCGCGAAAGTCTAAGAACGAGCAGTACTTC. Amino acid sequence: CASASVARKSKNEQYF.

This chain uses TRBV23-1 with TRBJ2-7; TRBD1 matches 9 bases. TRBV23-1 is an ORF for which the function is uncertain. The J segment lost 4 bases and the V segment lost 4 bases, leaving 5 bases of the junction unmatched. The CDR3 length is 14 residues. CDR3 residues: CASSLDRGIYEQYF. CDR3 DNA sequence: TGCGCCAGCAGTCTGGACAGGGGAATTTACGAGCAGTACTTC.

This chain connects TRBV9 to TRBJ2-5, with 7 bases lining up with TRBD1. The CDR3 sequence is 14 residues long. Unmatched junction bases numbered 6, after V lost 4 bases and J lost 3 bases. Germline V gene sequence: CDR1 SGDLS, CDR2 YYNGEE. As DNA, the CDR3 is TGTGCCAGCAGCTCTTACGACAGGGAAGAGACCCAGTACTTC. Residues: CASSSYDREETQYF. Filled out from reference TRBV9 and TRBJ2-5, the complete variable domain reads DSGVTQTPKHLITATGQRVTLRCSPRSGDLSVYWYQQSLDQGLQFLIQYYNGEERAKGNILERFSAQQFPDLHSELNLSSLELGDSALYFCASSSYDREETQYFGPGTRLLVL.

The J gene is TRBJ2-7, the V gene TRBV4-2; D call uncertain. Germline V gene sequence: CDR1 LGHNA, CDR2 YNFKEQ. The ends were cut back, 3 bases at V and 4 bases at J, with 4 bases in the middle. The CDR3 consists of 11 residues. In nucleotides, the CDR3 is TGTGCCAGCAGCCAGAATTACGAGCAGTACTTC. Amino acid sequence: CASSQNYEQYF.

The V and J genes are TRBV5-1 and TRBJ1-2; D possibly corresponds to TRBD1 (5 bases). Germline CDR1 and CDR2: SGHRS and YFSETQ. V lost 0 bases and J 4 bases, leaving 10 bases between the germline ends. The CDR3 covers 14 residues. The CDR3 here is CASSLDQGSYGYTF. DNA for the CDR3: TGCGCCAGCAGCTTGGACCAGGGCTCCTATGGCTACACCTTC.

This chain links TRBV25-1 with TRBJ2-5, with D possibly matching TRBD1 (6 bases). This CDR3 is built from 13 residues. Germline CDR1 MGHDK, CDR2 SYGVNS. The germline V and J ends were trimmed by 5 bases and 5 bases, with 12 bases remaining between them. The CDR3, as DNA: TGTGCCAGCAGTAGGCAGGGGTGGGAGACCCAGTACTTC. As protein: CASSRQGWETQYF.

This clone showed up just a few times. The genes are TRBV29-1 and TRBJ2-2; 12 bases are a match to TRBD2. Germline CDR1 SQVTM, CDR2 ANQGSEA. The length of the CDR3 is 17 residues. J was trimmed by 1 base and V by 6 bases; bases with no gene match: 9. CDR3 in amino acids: CSVTGLAGYLNTGELFF. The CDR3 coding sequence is TGCAGCGTCACAGGACTAGCGGGATATCTGAACACCGGGGAGCTGTTTTTT.

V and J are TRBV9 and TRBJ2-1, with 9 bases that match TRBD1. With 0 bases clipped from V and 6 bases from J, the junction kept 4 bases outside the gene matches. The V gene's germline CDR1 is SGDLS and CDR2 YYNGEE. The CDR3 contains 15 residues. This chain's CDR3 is CASSVGQGVGNEQFF. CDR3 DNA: TGTGCCAGCAGCGTAGGACAGGGGGTCGGCAATGAGCAGTTCTTC.

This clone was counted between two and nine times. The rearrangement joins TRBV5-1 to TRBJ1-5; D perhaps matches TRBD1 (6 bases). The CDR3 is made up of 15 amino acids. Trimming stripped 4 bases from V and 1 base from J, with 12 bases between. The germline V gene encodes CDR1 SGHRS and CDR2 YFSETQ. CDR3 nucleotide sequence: TGCGCCAGCAGCGAAGGGGGAGTAAGCAATCAGCCCCAGCATTTT. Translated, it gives CASSEGGVSNQPQHF. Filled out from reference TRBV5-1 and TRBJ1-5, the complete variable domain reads KAGVTQTPRYLIKTRGQQVTLSCSPISGHRSVSWYQQTPGQGLQFLFEYFSETQRNKGNFPGRFSGRQFSNSRSEMNVSTLELGDSALYLCASSEGGVSNQPQHFGDGTRLSIL.

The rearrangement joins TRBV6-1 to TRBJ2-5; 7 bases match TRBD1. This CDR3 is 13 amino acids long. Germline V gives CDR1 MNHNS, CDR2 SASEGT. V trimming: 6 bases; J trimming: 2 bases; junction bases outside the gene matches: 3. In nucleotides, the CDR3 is TGTGCCAGCAGGGGGACAGAACAAGAGACCCAGTACTTC. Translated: CASRGTEQETQYF.

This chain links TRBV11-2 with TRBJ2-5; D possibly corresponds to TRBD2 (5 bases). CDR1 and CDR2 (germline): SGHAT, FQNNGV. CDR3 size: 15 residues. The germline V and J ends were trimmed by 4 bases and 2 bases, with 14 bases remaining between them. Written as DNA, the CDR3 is TGTGCCAGCAGCTCCATTTGGACTGAACAAGAGACCCAGTACTTC. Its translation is CASSSIWTEQETQYF.

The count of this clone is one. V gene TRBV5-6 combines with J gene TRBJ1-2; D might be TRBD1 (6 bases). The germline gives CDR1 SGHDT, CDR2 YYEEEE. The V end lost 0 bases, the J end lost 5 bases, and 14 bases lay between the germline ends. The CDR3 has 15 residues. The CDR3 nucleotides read TGTGCCAGCAGCTTGGACGGAGGGGGGGAATATGGCTACACCTTC. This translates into CASSLDGGGEYGYTF.

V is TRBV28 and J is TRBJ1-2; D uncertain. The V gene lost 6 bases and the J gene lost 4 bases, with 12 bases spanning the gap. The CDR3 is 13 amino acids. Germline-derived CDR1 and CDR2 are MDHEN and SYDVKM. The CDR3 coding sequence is TGTGCCAGCAGCCGAAGAGGGTTCTATGGCTACACCTTC. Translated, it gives CASSRRGFYGYTF.

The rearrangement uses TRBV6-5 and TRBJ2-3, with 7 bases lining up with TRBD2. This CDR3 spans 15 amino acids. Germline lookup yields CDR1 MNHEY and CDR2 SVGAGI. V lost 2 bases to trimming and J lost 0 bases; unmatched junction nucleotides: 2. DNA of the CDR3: TGTGCCAGCAGTTACGAGGGAGGGAGCACAGATACGCAGTATTTT. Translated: CASSYEGGSTDTQYF.

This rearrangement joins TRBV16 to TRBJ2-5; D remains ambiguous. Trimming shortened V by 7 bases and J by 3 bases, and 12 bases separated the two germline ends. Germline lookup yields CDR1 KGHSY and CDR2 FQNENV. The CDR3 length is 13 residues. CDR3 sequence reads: CASTAPGEETQYF. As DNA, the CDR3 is TGTGCCAGCACGGCTCCTGGGGAAGAGACCCAGTACTTC.

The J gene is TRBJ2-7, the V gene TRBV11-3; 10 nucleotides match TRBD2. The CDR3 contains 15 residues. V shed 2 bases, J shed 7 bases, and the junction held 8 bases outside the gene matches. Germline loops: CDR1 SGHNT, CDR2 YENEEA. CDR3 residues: CASSLTSSGRGEQYF. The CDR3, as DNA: TGTGCCAGCAGCTTAACATCAAGCGGGAGGGGAGAGCAGTACTTC.

The CDR3 protein is CASSSRDGPETQYF. The CDR3 DNA is TGTGCCAGCAGTTCCCGGGACGGGCCAGAGACCCAGTACTTC. This chain joins TRBV28 and TRBJ2-5; D might be TRBD1 or TRBD2, each matching 5 bases. Between the trimmed V and J ends, which lost 4 bases and 4 bases, there was a span of 13 bases. Germline loops: CDR1 MDHEN, CDR2 SYDVKM. CDR3 length: 14 amino acids.

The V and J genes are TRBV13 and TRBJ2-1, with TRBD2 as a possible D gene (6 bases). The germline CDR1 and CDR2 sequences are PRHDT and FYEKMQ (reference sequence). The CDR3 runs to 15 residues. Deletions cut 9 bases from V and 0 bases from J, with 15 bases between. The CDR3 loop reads CASTGTGGSYNEQFF. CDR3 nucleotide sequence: TGTGCCAGTACCGGGACCGGGGGCTCCTACAATGAGCAGTTCTTC. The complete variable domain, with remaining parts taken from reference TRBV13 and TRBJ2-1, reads AAGVIQSPRHLIKEKRETATLKCYPIPRHDTVYWYQQGPGQDPQFLISFYEKMQSDKGSIPDRFSAQQFSDYHSELNMSSLELGDSALYFCASTGTGGSYNEQFFGPGTRLTVL.

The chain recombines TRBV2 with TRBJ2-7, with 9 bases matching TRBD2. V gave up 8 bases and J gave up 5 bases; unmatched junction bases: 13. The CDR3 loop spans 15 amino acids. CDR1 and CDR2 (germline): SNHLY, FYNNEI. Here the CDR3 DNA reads TGTGCCAGCGGCCTTAAAAGGCGGGAGGGGGACGAGCAGTACTTC. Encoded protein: CASGLKRREGDEQYF. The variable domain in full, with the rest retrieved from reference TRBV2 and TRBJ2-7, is EPEVTQTPSHQVTQMGQEVILRCVPISNHLYFYWYRQILGQKVEFLVSFYNNEISEKSEIFDDQFSVERPDGSNFTLKIRSTKLEDSAMYFCASGLKRREGDEQYFGPGTRLTVT.